Reported below is one T cell receptor beta chain. The source of the sample is a study of blood T cell repertoires in COVID-19. Cohort placement rested on clinical history that participants reported themselves. CDR3 length equals 16 residues. Germline-derived CDR1 and CDR2 are SNHLY and FYNNEI. The germline V and J ends were trimmed by 1 base and 7 bases, with 17 bases remaining between them. The method was immunoSEQ multiplex PCR; TCRdb's version includes in-frame clones alone and lacks a portion of them. The sample holds 250,000 to 350,000 clones, 70% to 90% seen once. The rearrangement joins TRBV2 to TRBJ2-1; weak D call: TRBD1 (6 bases). This clonotype originated in a woman in her twenties or thirties who had recovered from COVID-19. The source material was PBMCs or T cells enriched from blood (not recorded which). The CDR3 coding sequence is TGTGCCAGCAGTGAAGTAGGGGACATGTCTAGTAATGAGCAGTTCTTC. It specifies CASSEVGDMSSNEQFF.